One sample yielded the 25 T cell receptor beta chains listed below, sequenced in a study of T cells in Graves' hyperthyroidism and ophthalmopathy. The TCR beta CDR3 regions underwent amplification using RNA transcripts as the source. HTBI primers were used for first-round RT-PCR of the TCR CDR3. TCRdb analysed the multiplex PCR reads with MiXCR anew, one entry per CDR3 protein. Of some 580,000 distinct CDR3 sequences in the sample, about a sixth were seen once. Sequenced input: blood. Receptor source: a woman aged 40 to 49 with Graves' ophthalmopathy.

Note on this clonotype: A read error may be the cause here, since a much bigger clone is one base away. The chain has TRBV5-1 and TRBJ2-1; 13 bases fit TRBD2. The CDR3 has 16 residues. CDR1 SGHRS and CDR2 YFSETQ come from the germline V gene. The V gene end was trimmed by 0 bases and the J gene end by 6 bases; junction bases not matched to a gene: 3. The DNA for the CDR3 is TGCGCCAGCAGCTTGGTTCGGACTAGCGGGAGCAATGAGCAGTTCTTC. Protein sequence: CASSLVRTSGSNEQFF.

Remarks on this clonotype: Germline is not matched at one junction end, which may reflect a read error. This chain connects TRBV9 to TRBJ1-5; no definite D call. Germline CDR1 SGDLS, CDR2 YYNGEE. The CDR3 extends over 13 amino acids. This CDR3 is CTSSVGSNQPQHF. In DNA form, the CDR3 reads TGTACCAGCAGCGTTGGGAGCAATCAGCCCCAGCATTTT.

V gene TRBV6-1 combines with J gene TRBJ2-1; 9 positions agree with TRBD2. CDR1 and CDR2 (germline): MNHNS, SASEGT. The CDR3 spans 14 residues. J gave up 8 bases and V 7 bases, and 9 bases lay outside the gene matches. The CDR3 is CASTPSGVLDEQFF. CDR3 DNA: TGTGCCAGCACACCTAGCGGGGTTTTGGATGAGCAGTTCTTC.

This clonotype was counted between two and nine times. This chain joins TRBV27 and TRBJ2-7, with 8 bases fitting TRBD2. The CDR3 is 15 amino acids. Germline lookup yields CDR1 MNHEY and CDR2 SMNVEV (reference sequence). J gave up 6 bases and V 0 bases, and 7 bases lay outside the gene matches. DNA of the CDR3: TGTGCCAGCAGTTTATCTTTCAGCGGGAGTGGCGAGCAGTACTTC. This codes for CASSLSFSGSGEQYF.

V gene TRBV28 combines with J gene TRBJ1-2; a possible D gene is TRBD1 (5 bases). The CDR3 is 11 residues long. The germline CDR1 and CDR2 sequences are MDHEN and SYDVKM. Trimming pared 5 bases from V and 6 bases from J, leaving 7 bases between. The CDR3 sequence is CASSIQDGYTF. Written as DNA, the CDR3 is TGTGCCAGCAGTATACAGGATGGCTACACCTTC.

This clonotype was recorded many times. CDR3 DNA: TGTGCCAGCAGTCCTCCTCAACTAGCGTACTACGAGCAGTACTTC. This sequence encodes CASSPPQLAYYEQYF. The chain carries TRBV28 and TRBJ2-7, with 7 bases lining up with TRBD2. The CDR3 has 15 residues. The V gene end was trimmed by 5 bases and the J gene end by 3 bases; junction bases not matched to a gene: 10. Germline values: CDR1 MDHEN, CDR2 SYDVKM.

This clonotype was detected ten times or more. The V gene is TRBV6-2 or TRBV6-3, the J gene TRBJ2-7; D might be TRBD1 (6 bases). V dropped 2 bases and J dropped 7 bases, with 12 bases sitting between them. CDR1 and CDR2 from the germline V gene are MNHEY and SVGEGT. The CDR3 is 13 residues long. The CDR3 sequence is CASSYGTLGEQYF. DNA for the CDR3: TGTGCCAGCAGTTACGGGACATTGGGGGAGCAGTACTTC.

This clonotype came up many times. The chain has TRBV7-3 and TRBJ2-2, with D uncertain. Per the germline V gene, CDR1 is SGHTA and CDR2 is FQGTGA. V was cut by 4 bases and J by 3 bases, with 3 bases left in between. The CDR3 spans 12 residues. CDR3 sequence reads: CASSSDTGELFF. The DNA of the CDR3 is TGTGCCAGCAGCTCTGACACCGGGGAGCTGTTTTTT.

This clonotype was seen a few times. CDR3 DNA: TGTGCCAGTAGAGACAGTGCCACTGAAGCTTTCTTT. Protein sequence: CASRDSATEAFF. The chain joins TRBV19 to TRBJ1-1, with D perhaps TRBD1 (5 bases). Trimming removed 6 bases from V and 4 bases from J, with 9 bases in between. This CDR3 has 12 amino acids. Germline V CDR1 and CDR2: LNHDA, SQIVND (reference sequence).

At least ten counts were recorded for this clonotype. The V and J genes are TRBV27 and TRBJ1-6; 8 bases are a match to TRBD1. V was pared by 4 bases and J by 10 bases, with 9 bases of the junction left unmatched. Germline assignment: CDR1 MNHEY and CDR2 SMNVEV (reference sequence). This CDR3 region has 15 residues. CDR3 sequence: CASSSPGQGPSPLHF. CDR3 DNA: TGTGCCAGCAGTTCCCCCGGACAGGGTCCATCACCCCTCCACTTT.

This chain joins TRBV2 and TRBJ2-1; D is uncertain. This CDR3 region has 16 residues. Germline CDR1 SNHLY, CDR2 FYNNEI. The germline V and J ends were trimmed by 2 bases and 4 bases, with 15 bases remaining between them. CDR3 sequence: CASSESAVNYYNEQFF. The CDR3 nucleotides read TGTGCCAGCAGTGAATCGGCAGTTAACTATTACAATGAGCAGTTCTTC.

This clonotype came up many times. This may arise from a read error, as a much more abundant clone is one base away. The chain combines TRBV6-6 with TRBJ1-1; D possibly corresponds to TRBD1 (5 bases). Germline CDR1 reads MNHNY; CDR2 reads SVGAGI (reference sequence). Trimming cost V 0 bases and J 4 bases, with 6 bases left between them. The CDR3 covers 13 residues. CDR3 sequence (DNA): TGTGCCAGCAGTTACTCGGGGGTCACTGAAGCTTTCTTT. It yields the protein CASSYSGVTEAFF.

This clonotype was counted at least ten times. The chain is built from TRBV2 and TRBJ2-1; D perhaps matches TRBD2 (5 bases). V was shortened by 4 bases and J by 8 bases, with 18 bases between the two germline ends. The germline V gene has CDR1 SNHLY and CDR2 FYNNEI. The CDR3 length is 15 residues. The CDR3 DNA sequence: TGTGCCAGCAGTGTTTTTAGCGTGGACGTTGATGAGCAGTTCTTC. The encoded protein is CASSVFSVDVDEQFF.

This clonotype was detected only a few times. V and J are TRBV6-1 and TRBJ2-2, with 7 bases fitting TRBD2. Germline V gene sequence: CDR1 MNHNS, CDR2 SASEGT. CDR3 length: 19 amino acids. Trimming removed 1 base from V and 4 bases from J; junction bases left unmatched: 15. The CDR3 reads CASSEGGAHSGWGTGELFF. CDR3 nucleotides: TGTGCCAGCAGTGAAGGAGGGGCTCATAGCGGGTGGGGCACCGGGGAGCTGTTTTTT.

This chain joins TRBV30 and TRBJ1-4; D is ambiguous. In germline, CDR1 is GTSNPN, CDR2 SVGIG (reference sequence). Trimming took off 2 bases at V and 4 bases at J, with 11 bases between the two ends. The CDR3 covers 14 residues. For the CDR3, the DNA is TGTGCCTGGAGTACGTGGGTTGTTAATGAAAAACTGTTTTTT. Its translation is CAWSTWVVNEKLFF. The whole variable domain, filled in from reference TRBV30 and TRBJ1-4, reads SQTIHQWPATLVQPVGSPLSLECTVEGTSNPNLYWYRQAAGRGLQLLFYSVGIGQISSEVPQNLSASRPQDRQFILSSKKLLLSDSGFYLCAWSTWVVNEKLFFGSGTQLSVL.

CDR3 DNA: TGTGCCAGCAGTCCTGGGGCCTCTCCCTATGGCTACACCTTC. Residues: CASSPGASPYGYTF. V usage is TRBV28 and J usage is TRBJ1-2, with D possibly TRBD1 on 5 matching bases. In germline, CDR1 is MDHEN, CDR2 SYDVKM. V lost 5 bases and J 4 bases, leaving 14 bases between the germline ends. The CDR3 contains 14 residues.

The V and J genes are TRBV29-1 and TRBJ1-1, with D hard to call. The V and J ends lost 6 bases and 4 bases respectively, with 9 bases between them. The germline V gene encodes CDR1 SQVTM and CDR2 ANQGSEA. This CDR3 spans 11 amino acids. CDR3 in amino acids: CSVARLTEAFF. Here the CDR3 DNA reads TGCAGCGTGGCCCGCCTCACTGAAGCTTTCTTT. Looking up the rest from reference TRBV29-1 and TRBJ1-1 gives the full variable domain: SAVISQKPSRDICQRGTSLTIQCQVDSQVTMMFWYRQQPGQSLTLIATANQGSEATYESGFVIDKFPISRPNLTFSTLTVSNMSPEDSSIYLCSVARLTEAFFGQGTRLTVV.

The chain uses TRBV7-8 and TRBJ2-7; possibly TRBD2 for D (7 bases). Trimming left V 4 bases short and J 3 bases short, with 16 bases between. CDR3 length: 15 amino acids. CDR1 is SGHVS and CDR2 is FQNEAQ in the germline V gene. CDR3 in DNA: TGTGCCAGCAGCTGGAGGGGGGGGGCGGGCTACGAGCAGTACTTC. It encodes CASSWRGGAGYEQYF.

Many counts were recorded for this clonotype. This rearrangement joins TRBV3-1 to TRBJ1-1, with D possibly matching TRBD1 (5 bases). Germline V gene lookup returns CDR1 LGHDT and CDR2 YNNKEL (reference sequence). CDR3 size: 15 residues. V gave up 0 bases and J gave up 5 bases, with 13 bases separating them. The CDR3 is CASSQDPGLGTEAFF. The CDR3 DNA follows: TGTGCCAGCAGCCAAGATCCAGGGCTAGGGACTGAAGCTTTCTTT.

The sample holds many counts of this clonotype. Here the CDR3 reads CASSELSREDFSNQPQHF. CDR3 in DNA: TGTGCCAGCAGTGAACTAAGTAGGGAAGATTTTAGCAATCAGCCCCAGCATTTT. The V and J genes are TRBV25-1 and TRBJ1-5; D is undetermined. Trimming pared 2 bases from V and 0 bases from J, leaving 17 bases between. This CDR3 region has 18 residues. The germline CDR1 and CDR2 sequences are MGHDK and SYGVNS.

This chain links TRBV29-1 with TRBJ2-3; 8 nucleotides agree with TRBD2. V was clipped by 2 bases and J by 4 bases; unmatched bases: 11. This CDR3 comprises 16 residues. Germline V lookup: CDR1 SQVTM, CDR2 ANQGSEA. In nucleotides, the CDR3 is TGCAGCGTTGAAATCGGGGCGGGAGGAGGGGCAGATACGCAGTATTTT. This encodes CSVEIGAGGGADTQYF.

This chain connects TRBV7-9 to TRBJ2-1; the D is unclear. V lost 0 bases to trimming and J lost 8 bases, with 5 bases between them. The CDR3 contains 12 residues. Germline V lookup: CDR1 SEHNR, CDR2 FQNEAQ (reference sequence). The CDR3 here is CASSLAFYEQFF. Written as DNA, the CDR3 is TGTGCCAGCAGCTTAGCGTTCTATGAGCAGTTCTTC.

This clonotype was recorded many times. The chain links TRBV28 to TRBJ2-7; 7 bases fit TRBD1. After removal of 6 bases from V and 4 bases from J, the junction contained 9 bases not matched to a gene. The CDR3 sequence is 14 residues long. The V gene's germline CDR1 is MDHEN and CDR2 SYDVKM. CDR3 coding DNA: TGTGCCAGCAGGGTGGGAAGGGGGCCATACGAGCAGTACTTC. It is translated as CASRVGRGPYEQYF.

At least ten counts were recorded for this clonotype. The rearrangement joins TRBV12-3 or TRBV12-4 to TRBJ1-3; D gene ambiguous. The CDR3 spans 14 residues. V lost 1 base and J 3 bases, leaving 7 bases between the germline ends. The CDR3 DNA reads as TGTGCCAGCAGTTTAGGGGTGGTTGGAAACACCATATATTTT. Its translation is CASSLGVVGNTIYF.

This clonotype has only a few counts. The CDR3 DNA sequence: TGTGCCAGTATTGGGACAGACAACAGCAATCAGCCCCAGCATTTT. It yields the protein CASIGTDNSNQPQHF. The chain employs TRBV19 and TRBJ1-5; 7 bases line up with TRBD1. The germline gives CDR1 LNHDA, CDR2 SQIVND (reference sequence). The CDR3 has 15 residues. The V segment lost 7 bases and the J segment 1 base; nucleotides outside the gene matches: 7.